The 13 T cell receptor beta chains reported below all come from one sample, sequenced in a study of blood T cell repertoires in COVID-19. Here immunoSEQ multiplex PCR was the method, and the copy in TCRdb shows in-frame clones only, minus some. Among roughly 220,000 clones, about 88% were seen once, and the ten largest hold roughly 2.8%. Sequencing used peripheral blood. All receptors derive from a man aged 50 to 59 who had recovered from COVID-19.

The chain uses TRBV3-1 (or the pseudogene TRBV3-2) and TRBJ2-5; 8 bases agree with TRBD2. V was pared by 4 bases and J by 2 bases, with 3 bases of the junction left unmatched. CDR1 LGHDT and CDR2 YNNKEL come from the germline V gene (reference sequence). CDR3 size: 14 residues. CDR3 DNA sequence: TGTGCCAGCAGCCCGATAGCGGGACAAGAGACCCAGTACTTC. This codes for CASSPIAGQETQYF.

The rearrangement joins TRBV27 to TRBJ1-2; no firm D call. Germline assignment: CDR1 MNHEY and CDR2 SMNVEV (reference sequence). The CDR3 runs 14 residues. Trimming took 2 bases from V and 4 from J, leaving 11 bases between them. The CDR3 loop reads CASSLRRSGYGYTF. The CDR3 bases are TGTGCCAGCAGTTTACGGCGTTCGGGCTATGGCTACACCTTC.

This chain joins TRBV10-3 and TRBJ1-2; 8 bases are a match to TRBD1. The CDR3 extends over 15 amino acids. J gave up 4 bases and V 6 bases, and 10 bases lay outside the gene matches. Germline assignment: CDR1 ENHRY and CDR2 SYGVKD. The CDR3 reads CAIRQSGTGVYGYTF. DNA for the CDR3: TGTGCCATCAGACAGTCAGGGACAGGAGTCTATGGCTACACCTTC.

V is TRBV5-8 and J is TRBJ2-7; 9 nucleotides line up with TRBD2. CDR3 length equals 17 residues. Germline CDR1 SGHTS, CDR2 YDEGEE. V was pared by 5 bases and J by 0 bases, with 12 bases of the junction left unmatched. CDR3 residues: CASSPPGLADPSYEQYF. The CDR3 coding sequence is TGTGCCAGCAGTCCCCCGGGACTAGCCGATCCCTCCTACGAGCAGTACTTC.

This chain uses TRBV4-2 with TRBJ2-5; 7 bases agree with TRBD1. Germline V gene lookup returns CDR1 LGHNA and CDR2 YNFKEQ. V dropped 0 bases and J dropped 9; count of bases not matched to a gene: 13. The length of the CDR3 is 16 residues. CDR3 protein: CASSQDPPTGPQSQYF. CDR3 in DNA: TGTGCCAGCAGCCAAGACCCCCCGACAGGGCCCCAGTCCCAGTACTTC.

The rearrangement links TRBV28 to TRBJ2-3; the match to TRBD1 covers 7 bases. After removal of 5 bases from V and 0 bases from J, the junction contained 5 bases not matched to a gene. Germline lookup yields CDR1 MDHEN and CDR2 SYDVKM. CDR3 length equals 15 residues. The chain's CDR3 is CASSRRDSSTDTQYF. The CDR3 DNA sequence: TGTGCCAGCAGTCGACGGGACAGCAGCACAGATACGCAGTATTTT.

The V gene is TRBV15, the J gene TRBJ2-1; D is unresolved. The CDR3 has 12 amino acids. The germline gives CDR1 LNHNV, CDR2 YYDKDF (reference sequence). Deletions cut 2 bases from V and 10 bases from J, with 9 bases between. In DNA, the CDR3 is TGTGCCACCAGCAGACCCTTCCGGGAGCAGTTCTTC. Encoded protein: CATSRPFREQFF.

J is TRBJ2-7 and V is TRBV3-1 (or the pseudogene TRBV3-2); 10 bases match TRBD2. CDR1 is LGHDT, CDR2 YNNKEL, per germline (reference sequence). After removal of 3 bases from V and 3 bases from J, the junction contained 11 bases not matched to a gene. This CDR3 has 17 amino acids. The CDR3 sequence: CASSHLNSGRAYYEQYF. Here the CDR3 DNA reads TGTGCCAGCAGCCATCTAAACAGCGGGAGGGCCTACTACGAGCAGTACTTC.

The rearrangement joins TRBV10-2 to TRBJ1-1; D gene unclear. Germline CDR1 reads WSHSY; CDR2 reads SAAADI. V dropped 5 bases and J dropped 2 bases, with 9 bases sitting between them. This CDR3 has 13 residues. CDR3 residues: CASSLSPNTEAFF. DNA of the CDR3: TGCGCCAGCAGTCTGAGTCCAAACACTGAAGCTTTCTTT.

The chain has TRBV29-1 and TRBJ2-3; D not resolved. The CDR3 totals 12 residues. The V gene lost 7 bases and the J gene lost 1 base, with 9 bases spanning the gap. CDR1 and CDR2 (germline): SQVTM, ANQGSEA. CDR3 nucleotides: TGCAGCGCCGAGGCGGGCACAGATACGCAGTATTTT. Protein: CSAEAGTDTQYF.

The rearrangement uses TRBV28 and TRBJ1-1; possibly TRBD1 for D (6 bases). The CDR3 has 14 amino acids. V lost 5 bases and J lost 0, with 10 bases in between. CDR1 and CDR2 (germline): MDHEN, SYDVKM. Here the CDR3 reads CASSGGQLNTEAFF. DNA for the CDR3: TGTGCCAGCAGTGGTGGACAGTTGAACACTGAAGCTTTCTTT.

The rearrangement uses TRBV19 and TRBJ2-1, with TRBD2 identical over 12 bases. Germline-derived CDR1 and CDR2 are LNHDA and SQIVND (reference sequence). This CDR3 has 16 residues. J gave up 7 bases and V 4 bases, and 8 bases lay outside the gene matches. This CDR3 is CASSKRATSGRNEQFF. CDR3 nucleotides: TGTGCCAGTAGTAAAAGGGCGACTAGCGGGAGAAATGAGCAGTTCTTC.

This rearrangement joins TRBV19 to TRBJ2-1, with 7 nucleotides matching TRBD2. Germline CDR1 LNHDA, CDR2 SQIVND (reference sequence). Trimming at V came to 7 bases and at J to 5 bases, leaving 11 bases not matched to a gene. The CDR3 has 15 residues. The CDR3 DNA reads TGTGCCAGTAAAGGGGCCGGGACTATAGACAATGAGCAGTTCTTC. As protein: CASKGAGTIDNEQFF.